At least ten counts were recorded for the clone carrying this T cell receptor beta chain. Using its own MiXCR run on the RACE reads, TCRdb lists one record per CDR3 protein. Of some 45,000 distinct CDR3 sequences detected, around an eighth appear once; the ten largest clones hold 5.7%. The CDR3 contains 16 residues. The germline gives CDR1 MNHNS, CDR2 SASEGT. V was clipped by 5 bases and J by 0 bases, with 14 bases between them. The sample's time point: pre-sensitization, week 0. Indicated treatment: therapeutic diphenylcyclopropenone sensitization with weekly scalp DPC. Total RNA was extracted from unfractionated whole blood. These data are taken from a study of human T cells and chemical hapten exposure.

The TCR comes from a woman aged 25 to 39 with alopecia areata. Some clones in this sample may be carry-over from other donors' samples. The rearrangement joins TRBV6-1 to TRBJ1-3; D ambiguous. Specimen: whole blood, collected in connection with sensitization to the hapten diphenylcyclopropenone (DPC). DNA of the CDR3: TGTGCCAGCAGTCGCGCACTGGACGGCTCTGGAAACACCATATATTTT. It specifies CASSRALDGSGNTIYF.